This T cell receptor beta chain was sequenced in a study of T cells in Graves' hyperthyroidism and ophthalmopathy. Study-level findings and limits: Ophthalmopathy was told apart from stable hyperthyroidism by a 13 V-J model.

Under 3 months was the duration of disease in ophthalmopathy patients, who also had a Clinical Activity Score of at least 3 and a NOSPECS grade of at least 4. The diagnoses drew upon clinical symptoms, serum thyroxine and TRAb, thyroid ultrasound and orbital computed tomography. Using more than 7.5 ml of fresh peripheral blood, PBMCs were prepared. CDR3 length: 15 residues. Per the germline V gene, CDR1 is LNHNV and CDR2 is YYDKDF (reference sequence). J was trimmed by 3 bases and V by 1 base; bases with no gene match: 3. From RNA transcripts, TCR beta CDR3 regions were amplified. RT-PCR in the first round (using the HTBI primer set) targeted the TCR CDR3. TCRdb analysed the multiplex PCR reads with MiXCR anew, one entry per CDR3 protein. The sample carries around 600,000 distinct CDR3 sequences, 14% recorded once. Ten or more counts support this clonotype. Antigen: not known.

V and J are TRBV15 and TRBJ1-1; 9 bases fit TRBD1. Sequencing used blood. The TCR was taken from a woman in her fifties or sixties with Graves' ophthalmopathy. CDR3 in DNA: TGTGCCACCAGCAGAGGCGGGACAGGGTACACTGAAGCTTTCTTT. Its protein is CATSRGGTGYTEAFF.